The rows below give T cell receptor beta chains drawn from one sample of a study of CD8 T cells in ankylosing spondylitis. A single record per CDR3 protein comes from TCRdb applying MiXCR to the 5' RACE reads. The data contain around 150,000 distinct CDR3 sequences, around 32% of them singletons. The sample consisted of synovial fluid, either unsorted or a sorted T cell fraction (not recorded which). The source is a male donor with ankylosing spondylitis. Each CDR3 is given with its conserved first and last residue. D genes are given only for firm matches. The size of a clone is reported for some rows only, either as once, few or many, or as a class for expanded clones.

TRBJ1-2 | once | TRBV5-6 | - | CASSLESVGINGYTF | TGTGCCAGCAGCTTGGAATCGGTGGGGATCAACGGCTACACCTTC
TRBJ1-6 | - | TRBV28 | - | CASARGINSPLHF | TGTGCCAGCGCTCGGGGCATTAATTCACCCCTCCACTTT
TRBJ2-7 | - | TRBV12-5 | - | CASGLSAGSAAEQYF | TGTGCTAGTGGTTTGTCGGCGGGATCCGCCGCCGAGCAGTACTTC
TRBJ1-2 | few | TRBV5-4 | - | CASSFLSGYTF | TGTGCCAGCAGCTTTCTCTCTGGCTACACCTTC
TRBJ1-1 | few | TRBV20-1 | TRBD1 | CSAHRGNTEAFF | TGCAGTGCTCACAGGGGTAACACTGAAGCTTTCTTT
TRBJ2-3 | few | TRBV6-1 | TRBD1 | CASSSGTGILGTDTQYF | TGTGCCAGCAGCTCCGGGACAGGGATTTTAGGCACAGATACGCAGTATTTT
TRBJ1-3 | few | TRBV2 | - | CASTSVFSGNTIYF | TGTGCCAGCACTTCTGTCTTCTCTGGAAACACCATATATTTT
TRBJ2-1 | - | TRBV5-6 | - | CASSFRERAPNEQFF | TGTGCCAGCAGCTTCCGCGAGCGGGCCCCCAATGAGCAGTTCTTC
TRBJ1-2 | - | TRBV7-3 | - | CASSLTGTSNYGYTF | TGTGCCAGCAGCTTAACAGGGACCTCGAACTATGGCTACACCTTC
TRBJ1-1 | - | TRBV27 | TRBD1 | CASRGWDRGSGGTEAFF | TGTGCCAGCAGGGGCTGGGACAGGGGATCGGGTGGCACTGAAGCTTTCTTT
TRBJ1-1 | few | TRBV30 | - | CAWSGGSRRAKMNTEAFF | TGTGCCTGGAGTGGGGGAAGCCGACGGGCCAAAATGAACACTGAAGCTTTCTTT
TRBJ2-3 | once | TRBV7-6 | - | CASSSGRGTDMQYF | TGTGCCAGCAGCTCGGGACGGGGGACAGATATGCAGTATTTT
TRBJ2-7 | - | TRBV18 | - | CASSPRLAAYEQYF | TGTGCCAGCTCACCACGGTTAGCAGCCTACGAGCAGTACTTC
TRBJ1-4 | - | TRBV7-9 | - | CASSFGTSGEKLFF | TGTGCCAGCAGCTTTGGGACAAGTGGTGAAAAACTGTTTTTT
TRBJ2-7 | - | TRBV20-1 | TRBD2 | CSARESGGATYEQYF | TGCAGTGCTAGAGAAAGCGGGGGGGCGACGTACGAGCAGTACTTC
TRBJ2-5 | - | TRBV20-1 | TRBD2 | CSPSSSGGSPLETQYF | TGCAGCCCTAGCTCTAGCGGGGGATCCCCATTGGAGACCCAGTACTTC
TRBJ1-2 | few | TRBV5-6 | - | CASTPGWFRGTNYGYTF | TGTGCCAGCACCCCAGGGTGGTTCAGGGGAACGAACTATGGCTACACCTTC
TRBJ1-3 | - | TRBV3-1 | - | CASSQDTRVVAGNTIYF | TGTGCCAGCAGCCAAGATACGAGGGTCGTTGCGGGAAACACCATATATTTT
TRBJ1-5 | few | TRBV4-1 | TRBD1 | CASSQGTGGTPQHF | TGCGCCAGCAGCCAAGGGACAGGGGGGACGCCCCAGCATTTT
TRBJ2-3 | many | TRBV5-6 | - | CASSPLPQTGPLTDTQYF | TGTGCCAGCAGCCCCCTACCCCAGACAGGCCCTCTCACAGATACGCAGTATTTT
TRBJ2-1 | - | TRBV12-3/TRBV12-4 | TRBD1 | CASSFGGQGSSYNEQFF | TGTGCCAGCAGTTTCGGTGGACAGGGGAGCTCCTACAATGAGCAGTTCTTC
TRBJ2-3 | few | TRBV5-1 | TRBD2 | CASSERPAGAISDTQYF | TGCGCCAGCAGCGAGCGACCAGCGGGGGCCATTTCGGATACGCAGTATTTT
TRBJ1-5 | - | TRBV20-1 | - | CSAIDGDQPQHF | TGCAGTGCTATCGACGGGGATCAGCCCCAGCATTTT
TRBJ1-2 | - | TRBV9 | TRBD1 | CASSAYRDRLEKGYTF | TGTGCCAGCAGCGCGTATAGGGACAGGCTCGAGAAGGGCTACACCTTC
TRBJ2-7 | - | TRBV6-5 | TRBD1 | CASSYSGTEFYEQYF | TGTGCCAGCAGTTATTCCGGGACAGAGTTTTACGAGCAGTACTTC
TRBJ1-2 | - | TRBV20-1 | TRBD1 | CSAETGRGYTF | TGCAGTGCTGAGACAGGGCGAGGCTACACCTTC
TRBJ2-3 | - | TRBV6-1 | TRBD1 | CASSDLGQSSTDTQYF | TGTGCCAGCAGTGATCTGGGACAGAGTAGCACAGATACGCAGTATTTT
TRBJ2-3 | - | TRBV20-1 | TRBD1 | CSAQPSSDRVQDTQYF | TGCAGTGCCCAACCATCCTCGGACAGGGTCCAAGATACGCAGTATTTT
TRBJ2-3 | - | TRBV15 | - | CATSRSRAQSDTQYF | TGTGCCACCAGCAGAAGCCGGGCCCAATCAGATACGCAGTATTTT
TRBJ2-1 | few | TRBV9 | TRBD2 | CASSRTSGSSYNEQFF | TGTGCCAGCAGCAGGACTAGCGGGAGCTCCTACAATGAGCAGTTCTTC
TRBJ1-5 | - | TRBV4-3 | - | CASSLGVEGGQPQHF | TGCGCCAGCAGCCTTGGAGTGGAGGGGGGTCAGCCCCAGCATTTT
TRBJ1-5 | many | TRBV20-1 | - | CSASERQFNQPQHF | TGCAGTGCTAGTGAAAGACAGTTCAATCAGCCCCAGCATTTT
TRBJ2-3 | few | TRBV10-3 | - | CAIRRAEGTDTQYF | TGTGCCATCCGGCGGGCAGAGGGCACAGATACGCAGTATTTT
TRBJ1-6 | - | TRBV27 | TRBD1 | CASSSGQVPNNSPLHF | TGTGCCAGCAGTTCAGGACAGGTCCCGAATAATTCACCCCTCCACTTT
TRBJ2-7 | few | TRBV18 | TRBD1 | CASSPPGTGNEQYF | TGTGCCAGCTCACCACCCGGGACAGGCAACGAGCAGTACTTC
TRBJ1-2 | - | TRBV2 | - | CASSEETHFSYTF | TGTGCCAGCAGTGAAGAGACGCATTTTAGCTACACCTTC
TRBJ2-1 | few | TRBV20-1 | TRBD2 | CSASPGGVLRGNEQFF | TGCAGTGCTAGCCCGGGGGGAGTCCTTCGGGGCAATGAGCAGTTCTTC
TRBJ2-5 | many | TRBV20-1 | - | CSAADTQETQYF | TGCAGTGCTGCTGACACCCAAGAGACCCAGTACTTC
TRBJ1-3 | - | TRBV15 | TRBD1 | CATSIDRVGNTIYF | TGTGCCACCAGCATCGACAGGGTTGGAAACACCATATATTTT
TRBJ1-5 | - | TRBV21-1 | - | CASSKSNQPQHF | TGTGCCAGCAGCAAAAGCAATCAGCCCCAGCATTTT
TRBJ2-3 | - | TRBV4-3 | - | CASSQVGSAEGTDTQYF | TGCGCCAGCAGCCAAGTGGGATCAGCGGAGGGGACAGATACGCAGTATTTT
TRBJ2-3 | - | TRBV20-1 | - | CSARDLRRSTDTQYF | TGCAGTGCTAGAGACCTCCGTAGGAGCACAGATACGCAGTATTTT
TRBJ2-1 | many | TRBV12-3/TRBV12-4 | TRBD2 | CASITGTSGGNEQFF | TGTGCCAGCATTACCGGGACTAGCGGGGGAAATGAGCAGTTCTTC
TRBJ1-5 | few | TRBV28 | - | CASSSTSPPSQPQHF | TGTGCCAGCAGTTCGACTTCGCCGCCGTCCCAGCCCCAGCATTTT
TRBJ2-2 | few | TRBV3-1 | - | CASSRQGGGELFF | TGTGCCAGCAGCCGTCAAGGGGGCGGGGAGCTGTTTTTT
TRBJ2-1 | - | TRBV7-2 | TRBD2 | CASSLATSGGRDEQFF | TGTGCCAGCAGCTTAGCGACTAGCGGGGGCCGGGATGAGCAGTTCTTC
TRBJ2-1 | - | TRBV20-1 | TRBD2 | CSARLPLEAGVLNEQFF | TGCAGTGCTAGGCTGCCCCTAGAAGCGGGAGTTTTAAATGAGCAGTTCTTC
TRBJ1-6 | - | TRBV7-8 | - | CASSRWTVNSPLHF | TGTGCCAGCAGCCGTTGGACAGTCAATTCACCCCTCCACTTT
TRBJ2-7 | - | TRBV14 | TRBD2 | CASSQEWLAGSYEQYF | TGTGCCAGCAGCCAAGAGTGGTTAGCGGGATCCTACGAGCAGTACTTC
TRBJ1-4 | - | TRBV4-3 | - | CASSREGRFNEKLFF | TGCGCCAGCAGCCGAGAGGGACGGTTTAATGAAAAACTGTTTTTT
TRBJ2-3 | few | TRBV20-1 | - | CSASLGNWDTDTQYF | TGCAGTGCTAGTTTAGGGAATTGGGACACAGATACGCAGTATTTT
TRBJ1-2 | - | TRBV7-8 | - | CASSSSPQVDYGYTF | TGTGCCAGCAGCTCCTCCCCCCAGGTCGACTATGGCTACACCTTC
TRBJ1-2 | few | TRBV28 | - | CASSLFGGEAGYTF | TGTGCCAGCAGTTTATTCGGGGGGGAAGCTGGCTACACCTTC